Listed here are 18 T cell receptor beta chains from one sample, sequenced in a study of T cells in Graves' hyperthyroidism and ophthalmopathy. Template material for amplifying TCR beta CDR3 regions consisted of RNA transcripts. With the HTBI primer set, the TCR CDR3 went through a first round of RT-PCR. TCRdb recomputed calls from the multiplex PCR reads with MiXCR, one row per CDR3 protein. In the table there are about 350,000 distinct CDR3 sequences, 15% to 20% of which are singletons. The sample comprised blood. Receptors originate from a woman aged 18-30 years with Graves' hyperthyroidism.

Ten or more counts support this clonotype. The V call is TRBV6-1, the J call TRBJ1-1, with a weak D call TRBD1 (5 bases). V was trimmed by 3 bases and J by 5 bases, leaving 13 bases between them. Germline lookup yields CDR1 MNHNS and CDR2 SASEGT. CDR3 length: 14 residues. DNA for the CDR3: TGTGCCAGCAGTGACCGGGGGGGGAGGACTGAAGCTTTCTTT. Amino acids: CASSDRGGRTEAFF.

This clonotype has more than one count but fewer than ten. CDR3 in amino acids: CASSLMGPETQYF. The CDR3, as DNA: TGTGCCAGCAGCTTAATGGGTCCGGAGACCCAGTACTTC. V is TRBV7-9 and J is TRBJ2-5; D unresolved. V lost 2 bases and J 5 bases, leaving 9 bases between the germline ends. Germline CDR1 SEHNR, CDR2 FQNEAQ (reference sequence). The CDR3 extends over 13 amino acids.

This clonotype was recorded many times. This chain joins TRBV30 and TRBJ1-5; 8 nucleotides align to TRBD1. CDR1 and CDR2 from the germline V gene are GTSNPN and SVGIG (reference sequence). The CDR3 sequence is 15 residues long. Trimming removed 2 bases from V and 3 bases from J; junction bases left unmatched: 6. DNA of the CDR3: TGTGCCTGGAGTCCCTGGACAGGGTACAATCAGCCCCAGCATTTT. Translated, it gives CAWSPWTGYNQPQHF.

The chain uses TRBV4-1 and TRBJ2-2; the match to TRBD2 covers 7 bases. CDR1 is MGHRA and CDR2 is YSYEKL in the germline V gene. V dropped 1 base and J dropped 4; count of bases not matched to a gene: 6. This CDR3 spans 16 amino acids. In DNA form, the CDR3 reads TGCGCCAGCAGCCAAGGGGCTGGGAGGGGCACCGGGGAGCTGTTTTTT. Its protein product is CASSQGAGRGTGELFF.

This clonotype came up many times. The chain has TRBV9 and TRBJ1-2; weak D call: TRBD1 (5 bases). CDR3 length: 14 amino acids. V lost 4 bases and J lost 5, with 15 bases in between. The germline V gene encodes CDR1 SGDLS and CDR2 YYNGEE. In nucleotides, the CDR3 is TGTGCCAGCAGCCCAAGCGGGACGGCTTATGGCTACACCTTC. Its protein product is CASSPSGTAYGYTF.

This clonotype has at least ten counts. This chain joins TRBV4-1 and TRBJ2-2; the D is unclear. Germline assignment: CDR1 MGHRA and CDR2 YSYEKL. This CDR3 is 15 amino acids long. V dropped 1 base and J dropped 4 bases, with 10 bases sitting between them. CDR3 amino acids: CASSQVEYSTGELFF. The DNA of the CDR3 is TGCGCCAGCAGCCAAGTTGAATACAGCACCGGGGAGCTGTTTTTT.

DNA for the CDR3: TGTGCCAGCAGACCGACAGGGGCAGATACGCAGTATTTT. The encoded protein is CASRPTGADTQYF. This chain uses TRBV2 with TRBJ2-3; 8 bases match TRBD1. The V segment lost 6 bases and the J segment 4 bases; nucleotides outside the gene matches: 3. This CDR3 is built from 13 residues. Germline V gene lookup returns CDR1 SNHLY and CDR2 FYNNEI.

At least ten counts were recorded for this clonotype. This chain uses TRBV6-2 or TRBV6-3 with TRBJ2-5; TRBD1 or TRBD2 may be the D gene (5 bases each). There are 15 residues in the CDR3. Trimming removed 6 bases at V and 1 base at J, with 15 bases between. CDR1 and CDR2 from the germline V gene are MNHEY and SVGEGT. For the CDR3, the DNA is TGTGCCAGCAGGAGGGGTCCGGGGATCCAAGAGACCCAGTACTTC. This translates into CASRRGPGIQETQYF.

The table lists this clonotype with many counts. The DNA of the CDR3 is TGTGCCAGCAGAACCTTAGACCGCCTGACCACTGAAGCTTTCTTT. Its protein is CASRTLDRLTTEAFF. The chain links TRBV5-6 to TRBJ1-1, with no clear D. In germline, CDR1 is SGHDT, CDR2 YYEEEE. This CDR3 has 15 residues. Trimming stripped 5 bases from V and 4 bases from J, with 18 bases between.

This clonotype was detected many times. The gene calls are TRBV4-1 and TRBJ2-7; D not resolved. CDR1 MGHRA and CDR2 YSYEKL come from the germline V gene. This CDR3 spans 13 amino acids. Trimming stripped 1 base from V and 0 bases from J, with 4 bases between. The CDR3 region is CASSQVPSYEQYF. CDR3 sequence (DNA): TGCGCCAGCAGCCAAGTCCCCTCCTACGAGCAGTACTTC.

This clonotype was detected ten times or more. This CDR3 reads CATSRDRTGYEQYF. The CDR3 region has the DNA TGTGCCACCAGCAGAGACCGGACAGGCTACGAGCAGTACTTC. The chain employs TRBV15 and TRBJ2-7; TRBD1 matches 7 bases. Germline CDR1 and CDR2: LNHNV and YYDKDF (reference sequence). CDR3 length equals 14 residues. V was pared by 0 bases and J by 3 bases, with 2 bases of the junction left unmatched. Using reference TRBV15 and TRBJ2-7 for the parts outside the CDR3, the full variable domain is DAMVIQNPRYQVTQFGKPVTLSCSQTLNHNVMYWYQQKSSQAPKLLFHYYDKDFNNEADTPDNFQSRRPNTSFCFLDIRSPGLGDTAMYLCATSRDRTGYEQYFGPGTRLTVT.

About this clonotype itself: A single base separates this from a much larger clone, so it may be a read error. The V call is TRBV5-1, the J call TRBJ2-3; either TRBD1 or TRBD2 may supply D (5 bases each). Trimming left V 1 base short and J 0 bases short, with 9 bases between. The CDR3 length is 15 residues. In germline, CDR1 is SGHRS, CDR2 YFSETQ. The CDR3 here is CASSLMGVSTDTQYF. DNA for the CDR3: TGCGCCAGCAGCTTGATGGGGGTAAGCACAGATACGCAGTATTTT.

This chain links TRBV19 with TRBJ1-1; TRBD1 aligns across 10 bases. The J segment lost 0 bases and the V segment lost 5 bases, leaving 6 bases of the junction unmatched. CDR3 length equals 16 residues. From germline, CDR1 is LNHDA and CDR2 SQIVND (reference sequence). CDR3 in amino acids: CASSARDRGLNTEAFF. DNA for the CDR3: TGTGCCAGTAGTGCAAGGGACAGGGGATTGAACACTGAAGCTTTCTTT. The entire variable domain, with the rest obtained from reference TRBV19 and TRBJ1-1, is as follows: DGGITQSPKYLFRKEGQNVTLSCEQNLNHDAMYWYRQDPGQGLRLIYYSQIVNDFQKGDIAEGYSVSREKKESFPLTVTSAQKNPTAFYLCASSARDRGLNTEAFFGQGTRLTVV.

Ten or more counts support this clonotype. V and J are TRBV10-2 and TRBJ1-3, with D possibly TRBD1 on 5 matching bases. CDR1 WSHSY and CDR2 SAAADI come from the germline V gene. The CDR3 contains 17 residues. Trimming took 6 bases from V and 0 from J, leaving 18 bases between them. The CDR3 here is CASSVGAGTLSGNTIYF. The DNA of the CDR3 is TGCGCCAGCAGCGTCGGTGCAGGGACTCTCTCTGGAAACACCATATATTTT.

The sample holds many counts of this clonotype. This chain joins TRBV11-2 and TRBJ1-3; maybe TRBD1 (5 bases). This CDR3 is 14 amino acids long. The germline V gene encodes CDR1 SGHAT and CDR2 FQNNGV. Deletions cut 0 bases from V and 9 bases from J, with 12 bases between. The CDR3: CASSLEGRLSTIYF. In nucleotides, the CDR3 is TGTGCCAGCAGCTTAGAGGGACGCCTGAGCACCATATATTTT.

This clonotype has ten or more counts. The chain is built from TRBV6-1 and TRBJ1-1; 7 nucleotides line up with TRBD1. CDR3 length: 14 residues. The V segment lost 5 bases and the J segment 4 bases; nucleotides outside the gene matches: 7. From germline, CDR1 is MNHNS and CDR2 SASEGT. Written as DNA, the CDR3 is TGTGCCAGCAGTCCCTTGGACAGGCTCACTGAAGCTTTCTTT. It is translated as CASSPLDRLTEAFF.

About this clonotype: A much larger clone lies a single base off, so this may be a read error. The chain employs TRBV2 and TRBJ1-2, with D possibly TRBD1 on 6 matching bases. This CDR3 spans 13 amino acids. Germline CDR1 reads SNHLY; CDR2 reads FYNNEI. CDR3 amino acids: CVSRGLYGGGYTF. CDR3 nucleotide sequence: TGTGTCAGCAGGGGCCTATACGGGGGTGGCTACACCTTC.

This clonotype appeared many times. The V call is TRBV2, the J call TRBJ2-6; a weak D match, TRBD1 (5 bases). The germline V and J ends were trimmed by 4 bases and 3 bases, with 10 bases remaining between them. In germline, CDR1 is SNHLY, CDR2 FYNNEI. The CDR3 consists of 15 residues. CDR3 protein: CASSAGIIGANVLTF. CDR3 DNA: TGTGCCAGCAGTGCAGGGATCATTGGGGCCAACGTCCTGACTTTC.